The 27 T cell receptor beta chains below all came from one sample that was sequenced in a study of graft-versus-host responses after intestinal transplantation. Sequencing used immunoSEQ multiplex PCR; TCRdb keeps in-frame clones, though not all of them. The sample consists of tens of thousands of clones, roughly 90% of them appearing once. Graft tissue processing released intraepithelial and lamina propria lymphocytes. This specimen was ileum tissue, taken around 190 days after intestinal transplant. These receptors were obtained from a human patient who received an intestinal transplant, so some T cells may come from the graft donor.

This chain joins TRBV5-6 and TRBJ2-1; 9 bases align to TRBD1. The trim removed 0 bases at V and 9 bases at J, leaving 4 bases unmatched. Germline V gene lookup returns CDR1 SGHDT and CDR2 YYEEEE. This CDR3 spans 14 amino acids. The CDR3 here is CASSLVVTGGEQFF. In DNA, the CDR3 is TGTGCCAGCAGCTTGGTAGTGACAGGGGGTGAGCAGTTCTTC. Complete variable domain (other parts from reference TRBV5-6 and TRBJ2-1): DAGVTQSPTHLIKTRGQQVTLRCSPKSGHDTVSWYQQALGQGPQFIFQYYEEEERQRGNFPDRFSGHQFPNYSSELNVNALLLGDSALYLCASSLVVTGGEQFFGPGTRLTVL.

This clone occurred once. This rearrangement joins TRBV7-9 to TRBJ2-5, with 8 bases matching TRBD1. The end of the DNA fits TRBJ2-7 better, so the J call may be wrong. Per germline, CDR1 SEHNR and CDR2 FQNEAQ (reference sequence). The CDR3 is made up of 13 amino acids. CDR3 DNA sequence: TGTGCCAGCAGCGCCCGCGGACAGGGCGAGCAGTACTTC. Amino acids: CASSARGQGEQYF.

The V call is TRBV28, the J call TRBJ2-1, with 8 bases matching TRBD2. After removal of 7 bases from V and 8 bases from J, the junction contained 16 bases not matched to a gene. This CDR3 comprises 16 residues. The germline V gene has CDR1 MDHEN and CDR2 SYDVKM. The CDR3 here is CASTLIIAGSGDEQFF. DNA for the CDR3: TGTGCCAGCACTCTTATAATAGCGGGAAGTGGCGATGAGCAGTTCTTC.

The chain uses TRBV28 and TRBJ2-7; 9 positions match TRBD1. The CDR3 consists of 16 residues. The germline gives CDR1 MDHEN, CDR2 SYDVKM. V lost 2 bases and J lost 3; bases outside the gene matches: 8. The CDR3 spells CASSLGTGIPLYEQYF. The CDR3 DNA sequence: TGTGCCAGCAGTTTAGGGACAGGGATTCCACTCTACGAGCAGTACTTC.

The CDR3 DNA follows: TGTGCCAGCACCGGGCTCCTCTCTGGGGCCAACGTCCTGACTTTC. The encoded protein is CASTGLLSGANVLTF. The V and J genes are TRBV28 and TRBJ2-6; D call uncertain. The CDR3 runs to 15 residues. Per the germline V gene, CDR1 is MDHEN and CDR2 is SYDVKM. With 7 bases removed from V and 0 bases from J, the gap between germline ends came to 10 bases.

The chain joins TRBV10-3 to TRBJ1-1; D unclear. Germline V gene sequence: CDR1 ENHRY, CDR2 SYGVKD. The V gene lost 2 bases and the J gene lost 0 bases, with 10 bases spanning the gap. The length of the CDR3 is 15 residues. This chain's CDR3 is CAISERGYMNTEAFF. DNA of the CDR3: TGTGCCATCAGTGAGAGAGGGTATATGAACACTGAAGCTTTCTTT.

The rearrangement uses TRBV6-6 and TRBJ2-3, with TRBD1 identical over 8 bases. The V gene's germline CDR1 is MNHNY and CDR2 SVGAGI (reference sequence). With V trimmed by 0 bases and J by 2 bases, 4 bases remained unmatched. There are 16 residues in the CDR3. The CDR3 reads CASSYSGTGNTDTQYF. Written as DNA, the CDR3 is TGTGCCAGCAGTTACTCCGGGACAGGTAACACAGATACGCAGTATTTT.

V gene TRBV21-1 combines with J gene TRBJ2-7; the table's TRBD2 call for D was not verified on the DNA. TRBV21-1 is a known pseudogene. The length of the CDR3 is 16 residues. CDR3 amino acids: CASSRGLGQVPYEQYF. As DNA, the CDR3 is TGTGCCAGCAGCAGAGGGCTAGGGCAGGTGCCCTACGAGCAGTACTTC.

The chain couples TRBV4-2 to TRBJ2-7, with TRBD2 identical over 8 bases. CDR3 length: 15 residues. Trimming took 1 base from V and 3 from J; bases not matched to a gene: 5. The V gene's germline CDR1 is LGHNA and CDR2 YNFKEQ. CDR3 sequence: CASSQGLASIYEQYF. The CDR3 bases are TGTGCCAGCAGCCAAGGACTAGCGAGCATCTACGAGCAGTACTTC.

This chain joins TRBV7-8 and TRBJ2-1, with D possibly being TRBD2 (5 bases). CDR3 length equals 11 residues. Deletions cut 5 bases from V and 7 bases from J, with 6 bases between. Per the germline V gene, CDR1 is SGHVS and CDR2 is FQNEAQ. The DNA of the CDR3 is TGTGCCAGCAGCGGCGGGAATGAGCAGTTCTTC. Residues: CASSGGNEQFF.

The V gene is TRBV5-1, the J gene TRBJ2-2; 7 bases align to TRBD2. Trimming removed 7 bases from V and 7 bases from J; junction bases left unmatched: 4. The germline V gene has CDR1 SGHRS and CDR2 YFSETQ. The CDR3 covers 12 residues. The CDR3 here is CASRDYDGELFF. CDR3 coding DNA: TGCGCCAGCCGGGACTATGACGGGGAGCTGTTTTTT.

The chain links TRBV29-1 to TRBJ2-7; the match to TRBD2 covers 8 bases. The CDR3 spans 12 residues. With V trimmed by 5 bases and J by 7 bases, 7 bases remained unmatched. Germline-derived CDR1 and CDR2 are SQVTM and ANQGSEA. The CDR3 loop is CSVLAGTGEQYF. In DNA, the CDR3 is TGCAGCGTTTTAGCGGGAACGGGTGAGCAGTACTTC.

The J gene is TRBJ2-2, the V gene TRBV7-2, with 7 bases that match TRBD1. Losses at the gene ends were 0 bases for V and 5 bases for J; bases not matched to a gene: 3. Germline CDR1 is SGHTA and CDR2 is FQGNSA. This CDR3 spans 15 amino acids. This chain's CDR3 is CASSLAGQRTGELFF. Written as DNA, the CDR3 is TGTGCCAGCAGCTTAGCGGGACAGAGGACCGGGGAGCTGTTTTTT.

The chain recombines TRBV6-1 with TRBJ2-3; unclear D gene. In germline, CDR1 is MNHNS, CDR2 SASEGT. The V end was cut by 3 bases, the J end by 3 bases, with 10 bases between. This CDR3 has 14 residues. This chain's CDR3 is CASSDLSWTDTQYF. The CDR3 DNA reads as TGTGCCAGCAGTGACTTGTCCTGGACAGATACGCAGTATTTT.

The chain employs TRBV5-4 and TRBJ2-2, with D uncertain. There are 15 residues in the CDR3. CDR1 and CDR2 from the germline V gene are SGHNT and YYREEE (reference sequence). V was shortened by 3 bases and J by 2 bases, with 11 bases between the two germline ends. Here the CDR3 reads CASSSRTRNTGELFF. CDR3 sequence (DNA): TGTGCCAGCAGCTCCCGGACCAGAAACACCGGGGAGCTGTTTTTT.

A single count supports this clone. The J gene is TRBJ1-4, the V gene TRBV10-2, with TRBD1 as a possible D gene (5 bases). Germline-derived CDR1 and CDR2 are WSHSY and SAAADI. Trimming took 10 bases from V and 10 from J, leaving 22 bases between them. The CDR3 is 14 residues long. The CDR3 DNA is TGCGCCATCCTGCCTGGGACCTTAAACAGAAAACTGTTTTTT. Its protein product is CAILPGTLNRKLFF.

CDR3 sequence: CASRALAGVTNEQFF. CDR3 nucleotides: TGTGCCAGCAGAGCCCTAGCGGGGGTAACTAATGAGCAGTTCTTC. The rearrangement joins TRBV2 to TRBJ2-1; 10 bases match TRBD2. The CDR3 loop spans 15 amino acids. Trimming removed 6 bases from V and 7 bases from J; junction bases left unmatched: 9. Germline V gene sequence: CDR1 SNHLY, CDR2 FYNNEI.

The chain has TRBV28 and TRBJ2-7, with D possibly matching TRBD1 (5 bases). CDR1 is MDHEN and CDR2 is SYDVKM in the germline V gene. V lost 3 bases to trimming and J lost 3 bases, with 15 bases between them. This CDR3 spans 15 amino acids. The CDR3 loop is CASSFARAGVYEQYF. The CDR3 DNA sequence: TGTGCCAGCAGTTTCGCCAGGGCAGGAGTCTACGAGCAGTACTTC.

The rearrangement links TRBV6-1 to TRBJ1-2; possible D gene TRBD1, 6 bases. The CDR3 covers 14 residues. Trimming stripped 4 bases from V and 5 bases from J, with 14 bases between. From germline, CDR1 is MNHNS and CDR2 SASEGT. This CDR3 is CASSAAGQGYGYTF. The DNA for the CDR3 is TGTGCCAGCAGTGCGGCAGGGCAGGGGTATGGCTACACCTTC.

This chain connects TRBV7-6 to TRBJ2-5, with no clear D. The V gene lost 2 bases and the J gene lost 5 bases, with 9 bases spanning the gap. The CDR3 has 13 amino acids. CDR1 and CDR2 from the germline V gene are SGHVS and FNYEAQ. The chain's CDR3 is CASSLYSSETQYF. CDR3 sequence (DNA): TGTGCCAGCAGCTTATATTCGTCCGAGACCCAGTACTTC. The variable domain in full, completed from reference TRBV7-6 and TRBJ2-5, reads GAGVSQSPRYKVTKRGQDVALRCDPISGHVSLYWYRQALGQGPEFLTYFNYEAQQDKSGLPNDRFSAERPEGSISTLTIQRTEQRDSAMYRCASSLYSSETQYFGPGTRLLVL.

The chain couples TRBV5-1 to TRBJ2-3; TRBD2 aligns across 10 bases. The CDR3 covers 20 residues. Germline CDR1 and CDR2: SGHRS and YFSETQ. J gave up 4 bases and V 0 bases, and 17 bases lay outside the gene matches. The CDR3 DNA is TGCGCCAGCAGCTTGGCCTCCGGGTACATGACTAGCGGGTTCGCAGATACGCAGTATTTT. Its translation is CASSLASGYMTSGFADTQYF.

The rearrangement uses TRBV6-5 and TRBJ1-3; no firm D call. V shed 7 bases and J shed 4 bases, with 14 bases lying between them. Germline CDR1 MNHEY, CDR2 SVGAGI. CDR3 size: 14 residues. CDR3 nucleotides: TGTGCCAGCAAGAAAAAGGTTGGAGGAAACACCATATATTTT. It is translated as CASKKKVGGNTIYF.

DNA of the CDR3: TGTGCCAGCAGCCATAAGGGGGGCACAGATACGCAGTATTTT. This gives the protein CASSHKGGTDTQYF. The rearrangement joins TRBV7-9 to TRBJ2-3, with a weak D call TRBD1 (6 bases). This CDR3 contains 14 residues. Germline V CDR1 and CDR2: SEHNR, FQNEAQ (reference sequence). V was pared by 5 bases and J by 1 base, with 10 bases between.

The J gene is TRBJ2-1, the V gene TRBV9; perhaps TRBD2 as D (6 bases). V was trimmed by 2 bases and J by 9 bases, leaving 12 bases between them. In germline, CDR1 is SGDLS, CDR2 YYNGEE. The length of the CDR3 is 13 residues. The CDR3 sequence is CASSVGGGGEQFF. CDR3 DNA: TGTGCCAGCAGCGTGGGAGGTGGCGGTGAGCAGTTCTTC.

The V gene is TRBV6-1, the J gene TRBJ1-5; D not resolved. The CDR3 length is 15 residues. CDR1 is MNHNS, CDR2 SASEGT, per germline. V lost 6 bases, J lost 0 bases, and 12 bases lay in between. The CDR3 reads CASRAYEDSNQPQHF. CDR3 nucleotide sequence: TGTGCCAGCAGGGCCTATGAGGATAGCAATCAGCCCCAGCATTTT.

This clone is medium-sized within its sample. The chain employs TRBV2 and TRBJ2-7; 11 bases match TRBD1. CDR3 length: 14 residues. Losses at the gene ends were 6 bases for V and 1 base for J; bases not matched to a gene: 2. Germline lookup yields CDR1 SNHLY and CDR2 FYNNEI. The chain's CDR3 is CASRGTGGSYEQYF. CDR3 coding DNA: TGTGCCAGCAGGGGGACAGGGGGATCCTACGAGCAGTACTTC.

The chain recombines TRBV5-1 with TRBJ2-5, with TRBD1 matching 7 bases. The ends lost 7 bases at V and 2 bases at J; junction bases unmatched: 11. In germline, CDR1 is SGHRS, CDR2 YFSETQ. This CDR3 has 15 amino acids. The CDR3 DNA sequence: TGCGCCAGCCCCTCCCGGGACAGTACACAAGAGACCCAGTACTTC. Translation gives CASPSRDSTQETQYF.